Each of the 22 T cell receptor beta chains below was sequenced from the same sample in a study of shared clonotypes between healthy human individuals (dated by TCRdb to 2020 to 2022). Receptor amplification or capture employed the immunoSEQ multiplex PCR assay. TCRdb's version of the immuneACCESS table is confined to in-frame rearrangements and falls short of the full clone set. An unresolved V gene accounts for under half of the shortfall where checked; the remainder is of unknown origin. The sample yields 2 million to 2.5 million clones; around 95% were counted once. The top ten constitute about 0.13% of the sample. The material sequenced was naive CD4+ T cells sorted from blood. Read against the paper, the sample's cell subset or site label means: CD45RA+ positively selected. The receptors originated from a young man in good health.

The sample holds one count of this clone. The rearrangement joins TRBV5-1 to TRBJ1-1; TRBD1 is a possible D gene (5 bases). With 1 base removed from V and 11 bases from J, the gap between germline ends came to 21 bases. This CDR3 has 15 amino acids. The germline V gene encodes CDR1 SGHRS and CDR2 YFSETQ. CDR3 nucleotides: TGCGCCAGCAGCTTGATTGGGGGGACTCACACCGGGGCTTTCTTT. Protein product: CASSLIGGTHTGAFF.

The chain has TRBV6-6 and TRBJ2-4, with D perhaps matching TRBD1 (6 bases). CDR1 and CDR2 (germline): MNHNY, SVGAGI (reference sequence). The CDR3 contains 15 residues. V gave up 1 base and J gave up 5 bases, with 12 bases separating them. The CDR3 loop reads CASSYLTGPENIQYF. CDR3 nucleotide sequence: TGTGCCAGCAGTTACTTAACAGGGCCGGAAAACATTCAGTACTTC.

The V call is TRBV5-4, the J call TRBJ2-3; 7 positions match TRBD2. The V gene's germline CDR1 is SGHNT and CDR2 YYREEE (reference sequence). V dropped 6 bases and J dropped 5; count of bases not matched to a gene: 12. The CDR3 spans 15 residues. CDR3 sequence: CASNVGGSALDTQYF. The CDR3 DNA reads TGTGCCAGCAACGTCGGGGGGTCTGCTTTAGATACGCAGTATTTT.

The J gene is TRBJ2-7, the V gene TRBV6-5; possibly TRBD1 or TRBD2 for D (6 bases each). The V and J ends lost 7 bases and 7 bases respectively, with 17 bases between them. Germline CDR1 MNHEY, CDR2 SVGAGI. The CDR3 extends over 13 amino acids. CDR3 protein: CASTRGVGGEQYF. CDR3 DNA: TGTGCCAGCACGAGGGGGGTAGGGGGTGAGCAGTACTTC.

This rearrangement joins TRBV9 to TRBJ1-4; no clear D. CDR1 and CDR2 (germline): SGDLS, YYNGEE. The CDR3 extends over 15 amino acids. Trimming pared 0 bases from V and 4 bases from J, leaving 10 bases between. The CDR3 here is CASSVGEAFNEKLFF. The CDR3 DNA is TGTGCCAGCAGCGTAGGAGAGGCGTTTAATGAAAAACTGTTTTTT.

The J gene is TRBJ1-2, the V gene TRBV9; 7 nucleotides line up with TRBD1. CDR3 size: 15 residues. CDR1 is SGDLS and CDR2 is YYNGEE in the germline V gene. The ends lost 4 bases at V and 8 bases at J; junction bases unmatched: 14. The CDR3, as DNA: TGTGCCAGCAGCCAGGGGGAGTCTCCCCTATGGGGCTACACCTTC. Protein product: CASSQGESPLWGYTF.

The count of this clone is one. Other DNA sequences of this sample code for an identical CDR3. This sequence joins TRBV30 and TRBJ1-6; the D gene is possibly TRBD1 (5 bases). From germline, CDR1 is GTSNPN and CDR2 SVGIG (reference sequence). The CDR3 runs to 14 residues. The ends were cut back, 0 bases at V and 10 bases at J, with 13 bases in the middle. In nucleotides, the CDR3 is TGTGCCTGGAGTGTCAGGCGGGGCAACTCACCCCTCCACTTT. This codes for CAWSVRRGNSPLHF.

The gene calls are TRBV6-6 and TRBJ1-1; 8 positions match TRBD1. Germline V gene data show CDR1 as MNHNY and CDR2 as SVGAGI (reference sequence). V lost 6 bases, J lost 8 bases, and 8 bases stayed unmatched. The CDR3 is made up of 13 amino acids. This CDR3 reads CASSLFDRGEAFF. CDR3 DNA sequence: TGTGCCAGCAGCTTATTCGACAGGGGCGAAGCTTTCTTT.

The V gene is TRBV18, the J gene TRBJ2-5; no clear D. This CDR3 spans 8 amino acids. Germline loops: CDR1 KGHSH, CDR2 LQKENI. V was cut by 11 bases and J by 8 bases, with 6 bases left in between. CDR3 nucleotides: TGTGCCCCCTTCACCCAGTACTTC. Protein: CAPFTQYF. The full variable domain, completed using reference TRBV18 and TRBJ2-5, is NAGVMQNPRHLVRRRGQEARLRCSPMKGHSHVYWYRQLPEEGLKFMVYLQKENIIDESGMPKERFSAEFPKEGPSILRIQQVVRGDSAAYFCAPFTQYFGPGTRLLVL.

V usage is TRBV5-1 and J usage is TRBJ2-5; 7 positions agree with TRBD2. Germline-derived CDR1 and CDR2 are SGHRS and YFSETQ. Unmatched junction bases numbered 5, after V lost 0 bases and J lost 3 bases. The CDR3 spans 15 residues. This CDR3 reads CASSLVAGVEETQYF. The CDR3 DNA is TGCGCCAGCAGCTTGGTGGCGGGAGTGGAAGAGACCCAGTACTTC.

This chain connects TRBV5-1 to TRBJ2-5; D not resolved. The CDR3 spans 13 residues. Germline values: CDR1 SGHRS, CDR2 YFSETQ. With 4 bases removed from V and 1 base from J, the gap between germline ends came to 8 bases. For the CDR3, the DNA is TGCGCCAGCAGCCCCCGGGTCCAAGAGACCCAGTACTTC. This encodes CASSPRVQETQYF.

As concerns this clone: Other DNA sequences from this sample encode an identical CDR3 as well. V and J are TRBV19 and TRBJ2-7; D possibly corresponds to TRBD2 (5 bases). The germline V gene encodes CDR1 LNHDA and CDR2 SQIVND (reference sequence). This CDR3 is 13 amino acids long. Trimming pared 4 bases from V and 3 bases from J, leaving 10 bases between. The DNA of the CDR3 is TGTGCCAGTAGTACTTCAGGAGGCTACGAGCAGTACTTC. It translates to CASSTSGGYEQYF.

The chain couples TRBV7-2 to TRBJ2-5, with D maybe TRBD1 (6 bases). V lost 3 bases and J 4 bases, leaving 12 bases between the germline ends. This CDR3 has 14 amino acids. From germline, CDR1 is SGHTA and CDR2 FQGNSA. The CDR3 loop is CASSLGQSIETQYF. For the CDR3, the DNA is TGTGCCAGCAGCTTGGGACAAAGCATAGAGACCCAGTACTTC.

The chain uses TRBV11-2 and TRBJ2-5; D perhaps matches TRBD1 (5 bases). This CDR3 has 14 amino acids. Germline CDR1 is SGHAT and CDR2 is FQNNGV. Trimming removed 2 bases at V and 5 bases at J, with 12 bases between. The CDR3 loop reads CASSLIAGAETQYF. CDR3 DNA: TGTGCCAGCAGCTTAATTGCTGGGGCGGAGACCCAGTACTTC.

As to this clone: It may be a read error: a sequence one base away is much more abundant. Because it lacks the conserved phenylalanine or tryptophan at the end, this CDR3 is likely a read error. This chain joins TRBV20-1 and TRBJ2-7; tentatively, D is TRBD1 (6 bases). V was trimmed by 6 bases and J by 7 bases, leaving 13 bases between them. Per the germline V gene, CDR1 is DFQATT and CDR2 is SNEGSKA (reference sequence). The CDR3 consists of 11 residues. The CDR3 nucleotides are TGCAGTGCGCCCACAGGGCTGGAGCAGTACCTC. Residues: CSAPTGLEQYL.

This chain links TRBV7-9 with TRBJ2-1; D is uncertain. V dropped 5 bases and J dropped 7 bases, with 6 bases sitting between them. CDR1 and CDR2 from the germline V gene are SEHNR and FQNEAQ (reference sequence). The CDR3 is 11 residues long. The CDR3 here is CASSVENEQFF. The CDR3 nucleotides are TGTGCCAGCAGCGTTGAAAATGAGCAGTTCTTC.

The V and J genes are TRBV10-2 and TRBJ1-3, with a possible D match to TRBD1 (6 bases). This CDR3 region has 15 residues. Trimming left V 5 bases short and J 4 bases short, with 15 bases between. Germline CDR1 reads WSHSY; CDR2 reads SAAADI. CDR3 bases: TGCGCCAGCAGTTCCAGGGGCACGAGGGGAAACACCATATATTTT. It specifies CASSSRGTRGNTIYF.

CDR3 coding DNA: TGTGCCATCAGTGAAGGACACCTAAATGAAAAACTGTTTTTT. It translates to CAISEGHLNEKLFF. The gene calls are TRBV10-3 and TRBJ1-4; D might be TRBD1 (5 bases). From germline, CDR1 is ENHRY and CDR2 SYGVKD. This CDR3 contains 14 residues. V dropped 3 bases and J dropped 5 bases, with 10 bases sitting between them.

This chain uses TRBV11-3 with TRBJ2-3, with unresolved D. V lost 0 bases to trimming and J lost 8 bases, with 6 bases between them. Germline V lookup: CDR1 SGHNT, CDR2 YENEEA. The CDR3 spans 12 residues. The CDR3 DNA reads TGTGCCAGCAGCTTAGACTGGGGTACGCAGTATTTT. Translating it yields CASSLDWGTQYF.

The genes are TRBV4-1 and TRBJ2-1; D remains unclear. This CDR3 comprises 16 residues. V was clipped by 0 bases and J by 0 bases, with 9 bases between them. The germline V gene has CDR1 MGHRA and CDR2 YSYEKL. The DNA for the CDR3 is TGCGCCAGCAGCCAAGAGGGTCGAAGCTCCTACAATGAGCAGTTCTTC. This gives the protein CASSQEGRSSYNEQFF.

V is TRBV7-2 and J is TRBJ1-3; a possible D gene is TRBD1 (6 bases). Germline V gene data show CDR1 as SGHTA and CDR2 as FQGNSA. This CDR3 spans 15 amino acids. Trimming pared 5 bases from V and 3 bases from J, leaving 14 bases between. This CDR3 reads CASSPQGGGGNTIYF. The DNA of the CDR3 is TGTGCCAGCAGCCCCCAAGGGGGTGGTGGAAACACCATATATTTT.

The chain couples TRBV2 to TRBJ1-2; no reliable D call. The CDR3 has 16 amino acids. With 5 bases removed from V and 6 bases from J, the gap between germline ends came to 22 bases. Germline V gives CDR1 SNHLY, CDR2 FYNNEI. The CDR3 sequence: CASSTRSGSSGDGYTF. The DNA of the CDR3 is TGTGCCAGCAGTACGCGTAGCGGCTCTTCGGGTGATGGCTACACCTTC.